The source of this TCR beta chain is a study of cytomegalovirus exposure and HLA in healthy donors (dated by TCRdb to about 2017). Concerning the study at large: An earlier analysis of some 600 of the donors reported around 280 Gb of sequence data and about 120 million unique TCR beta sequences obtained from approximately 180 million T cells. An early release that covered about 600 HLA-typed donors contained approximately 300 gigabases of sequencing data and about 93 million unique TCR sequences. Of the 300 to 500 genotyped donors, 81% were placed in the genetic ancestry cluster associated with self-reported Caucasian donors. The study aimed to test whether cataloging public T cell receptors could reveal signatures of past pathogen exposure. The study profiled the T cell repertoires of hundreds of subjects by immunosequencing and related them to cytomegalovirus serostatus. A separate validation cohort of 90 to 150 different subjects was used in addition to the roughly 720-subject first cohort. The study combined high-throughput TCR immunosequencing, statistical association of individual TCRs with disease status, and machine learning to predict cytomegalovirus infection status. To study patterns of TCR occurrence, a later analysis re-analyzed previously published TCR beta repertoires from 550 to 800 donors and added high-resolution HLA genotyping. Rather than drawing on any new phenotypic data, the later analysis identified candidate immune exposures from TCR beta sequences and the way those sequences occurred across donors. To decide whether each TCR beta V gene segment behaved as functional or pseudogenic, an earlier analysis of fewer than 750 of the donors relied on high-throughput TCR beta sequencing. Donor age, sex, ethnicity and CMV serostatus were compiled together with the repertoire data. Genome-wide SNP genotypes for about 65% of the 666 donors were used in a later genetic analysis, which treated that subset as a discovery cohort. All discovery cohort repertoires had been generated using a single sequencing platform. Both class I and class II loci were covered by HLA typing, at four-digit resolution. The number of donors typed differed by locus, with about 629-630 for A, B, C, DRB1 and DQB1, roughly 520 for DQA1, over 600 for DPA1, and 450 to 480 for DPB1. Roughly 5 DR-DQ haplotypes were handled as single units for association and clustering, since linkage in the cohort was strong. On average, 235,054 unique TCR beta nucleotide sequences were sequenced per donor among 300 to 500 genotyped donors of the cohort, with roughly 18% of those sequences being non-productive. What the authors observed across the whole study: Strong co-occurrence of HLA alleles, especially DR and DQ, made assigning TCR associations to individual alleles difficult. A later genetic analysis reported fewer N-insertions in productive TCRs among donors in an Asian-associated ancestry cluster than the roughly 700-donor mean. Because HLA typing was unavailable for some donors at each locus, only the typed subset was used in association tests. Cytomegalovirus status was reported to be diagnosed by the classifier with high specificity and sensitivity in both the original and validation cohorts. Several of the top co-occurrence clusters appeared to be linked to parvovirus B19, influenza, CMV and Epstein-Barr virus, according to a later analysis. A later analysis found that most CMV-associated TCR beta chains appeared HLA-restricted, with HLA associations seemingly driven largely by CMV exposure. Some IMGT-functional V segments, including TRBV6-2 and TRBV6-3, could not be told apart with the 87-base-pair reads, so those segments were excluded. In a later analysis, HLA-associated TCR beta chains were found to be more clonally expanded and to have lower generation probabilities than equally common non-associated chains. For the cohort, immune exposure information was limited to CMV serostatus. A cluster of highly shared sequence variants was judged likely to represent a technical artifact of the sequencing pipeline. Only TCR beta chains were sequenced in this cohort, and the absence of alpha or paired-chain data limited detectable features. The earlier analysis of a few hundred of the donors excluded approximately 17 rarely observed V segments, including chromosome 9 orphons, because counts were too low. V-gene and J-gene trimming of TCR beta chains was associated with a missense DCLRE1C variant in a later genetic analysis, and the association was replicated in an independent cohort. A later analysis found that TCR association rates varied across HLA loci, with DRB1 alleles showing the most associated TCRs and HLA-C alleles the fewest. At a false discovery rate of 0.05, a later analysis linked under 20,000 TCR beta sequences to specific HLA alleles. Broadly in line with IMGT annotations, most TCR beta V segments showed up in productive rearrangements about 90% or about 30% of the time in an earlier analysis of 450 to 750 of the donors. The authors suggested that the approach could potentially be generalized to other disease states and immunological phenotypes. Most TCR sequences were seen in very few donors, while some public TCRs were found in many individuals. A further reported finding was that TCR beta sequences accurately predicted the HLA-A and HLA-B alleles for most subjects in the first cohort. A total of 150 to 200 TCR beta chains were listed by the study as associated with cytomegalovirus. Three of the identified cytomegalovirus-associated TCR beta chains were confirmed in vitro to be specific for cytomegalovirus antigens. Sequencing depth was assumed to be roughly uniform across donors in the presence/absence analyses, though that assumption may not hold. Linkage disequilibrium might explain the correlated functional status among segregating V segments, but an unknown experimental factor could not be excluded.

Library preparation was by the immunoSEQ multiplex PCR assay. For the multiplex PCR, a mixture combining 60 forward primers for TCR Vbeta segments and 13 reverse primers for TCR Jbeta segments was used. The CDR3 region of rearranged TCR beta genes was amplified from genomic DNA by a multiplex PCR assay. The Illumina HiSeq System was used to sequence the amplified TCR beta libraries as 87-base-pair reads. The source study handled its data this way. Across the 700 or so repertoires, a later analysis counted 78 million or so unique TCR beta chains, roughly 11 million of which were shared by at least two donors. A nearest-neighbor algorithm error-corrected the raw reads and collapsed the reads into unique sequences, merging closely related sequences to remove PCR and sequencing errors. CDR3 sequences were aligned to IMGT reference sequences to assign V, D and J gene segments. For a sequence to be retained, a match of at least six nucleotides was required to both a V gene segment and a J gene segment. A rearrangement counted as productive if the CDR3 had no stop codons and remained in frame with V and J, and every other rearrangement counted as non-productive. Following IMGT convention, CDR3 was defined as the stretch from the second conserved V-encoded cysteine up to the conserved J-encoded phenylalanine. The earlier analysis of roughly 590 of the donors excluded sequences that lacked an unambiguous match to a single V gene segment. An earlier analysis of roughly 590 of the donors called V segments functional above 56.7% productive rearrangements and segregating when the between-donor standard deviation exceeded 5%. To diagnose cytomegalovirus status from the catalog of TCR beta chain sequences, a statistical classification framework was built. In a later analysis, TCR nucleotide sequences were compared against IMGT/GENE-DB human TR gene sequences so that V and J genes could be assigned. The TCRdist pipeline was used in a later analysis to assign CDR3 sequences and most-parsimonious VDJ recombination scenarios. A later analysis defined each TCR beta chain by its CDR3 amino acid sequence plus V-gene family, and excluded reads lacking a unique V-gene family. As a way to deal with suspected cross-contamination and a sequencing artifact, a later analysis dropped hundreds of nucleotide sequences that were highly shared and had low generation probability. In a later analysis, a clonal expansion index was calculated for each public chain from normalized within-repertoire ranks of inferred template counts. In a later analysis, generation probabilities were computed using a VDJ recombination model fitted to out-of-frame rearrangements, and the results were checked against IGoR. Hypergeometric tests were used in a later analysis to score TCR-TCR, TCR-HLA and TCR-CMV co-occurrence, with a repertoire-size bias correction applied to the TCR pairs. In a later analysis, false discovery rates were estimated by permuting HLA or CMV assignments 20 times. In a later analysis, co-occurring TCRs were grouped using DBSCAN, with TCRdist sequence similarity added in when clustering inside HLA-allele-positive subsets. Repertoires with fewer than 30,000 or more than 120,000 public chains, plus five repertoires with anomalous nucleotide sharing, were excluded from co-occurrence clustering. Held by TCRdb, this immuneACCESS table contains in-frame sequences only and omits some clones. Under half of the omission traces to an unresolved V gene where checked; the cause of the rest is unknown. The V and J calls and the clone size are those of that table, but D and trimming were determined from the DNA. This sample lists approximately 120,000 clones; over 65% were detected once. The ten largest clonotypes hold approximately 2% of the sample.

This clone has just one count. Its target antigen remains unknown. Base qualities are not provided; no much larger clone lies one nucleotide away. In the germline V gene (reference sequence), CDR1 corresponds to SGHNT and CDR2 to YYREEE. From the cysteine up to the phenylalanine, the CDR3 has a length of 13 residues. This entry keeps only the CDR3 DNA: 39 bases, framed from base 1. For this chain, trimming is 3 bases at the V end and 7 bases at the J end, and the number of junction bases without a gene match is 6. The cohort comprised around 690 healthy bone marrow donors. At the time of sampling, every cohort member was nominally healthy, though immune exposures that went unrecorded were likely present. The donor was CMV seronegative and belonged to the group of more than 300 seronegative cohort members. A peripheral blood sample was collected from each donor, and TCR beta sequencing was performed on peripheral blood mononuclear cells. The Qiagen DNeasy Blood Extraction Kit was used to extract genomic DNA from the blood cell samples.

Sequencing input: PBMCs. The TCR comes from a man between 45 and 60 years old in good health and CMV-seronegative. The rearrangement combines TRBV5-4 with TRBJ1-2; TRBD1 agrees with 7 junctional bases. The CDR3 amino acid sequence is: CASSSLTGPGYTF. At the DNA level, the sequence is TGTGCCAGCAGCTCGTTGACAGGGCCTGGCTACACCTTC.